The clone carrying this TCR beta chain was seen once. The antigen is unknown. The data stem from a study of tissue T cells after allogeneic stem cell transplantation. Study information: Samples with visible lymphocytes on H&E were prioritized for sequencing. Study-wide results and caveats: Only a limited share of tissue TCRs appeared in blood or spleen. Limitations included a small, clinically heterogeneous cohort and limited sampling depth.

This CDR3 contains 14 residues. Germline loops: CDR1 SGHTA, CDR2 FQGNSA. With 2 bases removed from V and 4 bases from J, the gap between germline ends came to 10 bases. Assay: immunoSEQ multiplex PCR; the TCRdb copy retains only in-frame clones and omits some. In the table there are 20,000 to 25,000 clones, around 70% of which are singletons. GI sites, liver, skin and spleen were taken after median 9.75 post-mortem hours. This TCR was sampled from a female donor of 60 years or more with lung cancer. The sample in question was tissue from the ileum, obtained at autopsy. The chain couples TRBV7-2 to TRBJ2-3; D might be TRBD2 (6 bases). CDR3 DNA sequence: TGTGCCAGCAGCTTAAGGAGGGATTCAGATACGCAGTATTTT. This sequence encodes CASSLRRDSDTQYF.